At least ten counts were recorded for the clone carrying this T cell receptor (beta chain). Its antigen is unidentified. This specimen comes from a study of neurological immune-mediated disorders. General study points: No sharing of CDR3 amino acid sequences was observed among expanded clones across subjects, suggesting private repertoires in all groups.

The germline V gene encodes CDR1 DFQATT and CDR2 SNEGSKA (reference sequence). Trimming pared 1 base from V and 6 bases from J, leaving 9 bases between. The CDR3 runs 13 residues. A single record per CDR3 protein comes from TCRdb applying MiXCR to the 5' RACE reads. The repertoire includes around 71,000 distinct CDR3 sequences, approximately 13% of them detected once, and 3.5% to 5.5% sits in the top ten. Specified time point: longitudinal time-point 1 (baseline). Unsorted libraries used 2 million PBMCs kept at -80 degrees C. The sample was PBMCs. The chain links TRBV20-1 to TRBJ2-2; the D gene is possibly TRBD1 (5 bases). The clonotype comes from a female donor with HTLV-1-associated myelopathy (HAM/TSP). CDR3 sequence reads: CSARGQGPGELFF. For the CDR3, the DNA is TGCAGTGCTAGAGGGCAGGGTCCCGGGGAGCTGTTTTTT.